Each of the 20 T cell receptor beta chains below was sequenced from the same sample in a study of memory CD4+ T cells and cytomegalovirus serostatus (dated by TCRdb to the late 2010s). A FACSAria II was used to sort memory CD4+ T cells, defined as single viable CD3+CD4+CD8-CD45RO+ cells. The library was prepared using the immunoSEQ multiplex PCR assay. TCRdb holds this immuneACCESS table with in-frame rearrangements only. Some clones are missing; in checked studies, unresolved V genes explain under half, and the rest has no known cause. A total of under 65,000 clones appear in this sample, around 80% of them only once. The biggest ten clones account for around 0.61% of the sample. Sequencing was done on a sample of memory CD4+ T cells from blood. Receptors originate from an adult in good health and CMV-seronegative.

This clone is judged medium-sized. The chain employs TRBV30 and TRBJ1-5; D might be TRBD1 (5 bases). The CDR3 runs 16 residues. From germline, CDR1 is GTSNPN and CDR2 SVGIG (reference sequence). Trimming took off 2 bases at V and 0 bases at J, with 14 bases between the two ends. The CDR3 reads CAWSPTGRDSNQPQHF. The CDR3 bases are TGTGCCTGGAGTCCTACAGGAAGGGATAGCAATCAGCCCCAGCATTTT.

The chain recombines TRBV5-1 with TRBJ2-2; no firm D call. Germline values: CDR1 SGHRS, CDR2 YFSETQ. V was pared by 0 bases and J by 3 bases, with 3 bases between. The CDR3 covers 13 residues. The CDR3 region is CASSLDYTGELFF. CDR3 in DNA: TGCGCCAGCAGCTTGGACTACACCGGGGAGCTGTTTTTT.

For this clone: Compared with germline, one end of the junction differs, possibly owing to a read error. The chain recombines TRBV11-3 with TRBJ2-2; the D gene could be TRBD1 or TRBD2 (6 bases each). CDR1 is SGHNT and CDR2 is YENEEA in the germline V gene. The CDR3 covers 16 residues. This CDR3 is CASSFRGPANTGELFF. In DNA form, the CDR3 reads TGTGCCAGTAGCTTTCGGGGGCCGGCGAACACCGGGGAGCTGTTTTTT.

CDR3: CASSTGGPYEQYF. CDR3 nucleotide sequence: TGTGCCAGCAGTACAGGGGGGCCCTACGAGCAGTACTTC. The chain carries TRBV2 and TRBJ2-7; the match to TRBD1 covers 8 bases. The germline CDR1 and CDR2 sequences are SNHLY and FYNNEI. This CDR3 has 13 amino acids. The trim removed 5 bases at V and 2 bases at J, leaving 2 bases unmatched.

The CDR3 region has the DNA TGTGCCAGCAGTTTAGGCCTCCGAACCGGGGACACCGGGGAGCTGTTTTTT. Protein product: CASSLGLRTGDTGELFF. V is TRBV27 and J is TRBJ2-2; the D gene is possibly TRBD2 (5 bases). This CDR3 comprises 17 residues. V lost 2 bases and J 3 bases, leaving 16 bases between the germline ends. The germline V gene has CDR1 MNHEY and CDR2 SMNVEV (reference sequence).

The chain recombines TRBV6-1 with TRBJ1-1, with D possibly TRBD1 on 5 matching bases. The V and J ends lost 7 bases and 2 bases respectively, with 8 bases between them. Germline V gene sequence: CDR1 MNHNS, CDR2 SASEGT. The CDR3 is made up of 12 amino acids. The CDR3 is CASTGQNTEAFF. DNA of the CDR3: TGTGCCAGCACAGGGCAAAACACTGAAGCTTTCTTT.

This clone was picked up one time. The chain recombines TRBV29-1 with TRBJ1-1; the D is unclear. V was trimmed by 6 bases and J by 2 bases, leaving 13 bases between them. The length of the CDR3 is 13 residues. The germline V gene encodes CDR1 SQVTM and CDR2 ANQGSEA. The CDR3 here is CSVVDVRNTEAFF. DNA for the CDR3: TGCAGCGTCGTGGACGTTAGAAACACTGAAGCTTTCTTT.

The rearrangement links TRBV28 to TRBJ2-7; D call uncertain. The CDR3 is 12 residues long. V was clipped by 7 bases and J by 4 bases, with 11 bases between them. Looked up from germline, CDR1 is MDHEN and CDR2 is SYDVKM. The CDR3 bases are TGTGCCAGCACCCCCGACCGATACGAGCAGTACTTC. Residues: CASTPDRYEQYF.

The gene calls are TRBV27 and TRBJ2-3; 10 positions agree with TRBD2. The CDR3 sequence is 18 residues long. V was clipped by 6 bases and J by 7 bases; unmatched bases: 19. The germline V gene encodes CDR1 MNHEY and CDR2 SMNVEV (reference sequence). The CDR3: CASSLAGGKPTISYTQYF. The CDR3 region has the DNA TGTGCCAGCAGCTTAGCGGGAGGAAAACCTACAATTTCATATACGCAGTATTTT.

In DNA form, the CDR3 reads TGTGCCAGCAGCCCCGCCCGGCATCAGGACACCGGGGAGCTGTTTTTT. It is translated as CASSPARHQDTGELFF. V usage is TRBV7-8 and J usage is TRBJ2-2, with D unresolved. CDR1 SGHVS and CDR2 FQNEAQ come from the germline V gene. This CDR3 is built from 16 residues. The ends were cut back, 5 bases at V and 3 bases at J, with 16 bases in the middle.

This chain links TRBV2 with TRBJ2-7, with D maybe TRBD2 (5 bases). This CDR3 has 15 residues. The germline V and J ends were trimmed by 3 bases and 2 bases, with 14 bases remaining between them. Germline CDR1 is SNHLY and CDR2 is FYNNEI. The CDR3 DNA sequence: TGTGCCAGCAGTGACCTGCGCGGGCAGACCTACGAGCAGTACTTC. Translating it yields CASSDLRGQTYEQYF.

This chain joins TRBV7-9 and TRBJ2-7; D tentatively reads TRBD1 or TRBD2 (5 bases each). Trimming shortened V by 1 base and J by 5 bases, and 18 bases separated the two germline ends. Germline CDR1 SEHNR, CDR2 FQNEAQ (reference sequence). This CDR3 spans 16 amino acids. CDR3 DNA sequence: TGTGCCAGCAGCTTAGGTTCCGGGACGGATTGCGACGAGCAGTACTTC. Residues: CASSLGSGTDCDEQYF.

The genes are TRBV5-4 and TRBJ1-6; a weak D match, TRBD1 (6 bases). From germline, CDR1 is SGHNT and CDR2 YYREEE (reference sequence). The V end was cut by 0 bases, the J end by 7 bases, with 8 bases between. The CDR3 consists of 14 residues. The CDR3 sequence: CASSLAGQNSPLHF. In DNA form, the CDR3 reads TGTGCCAGCAGCTTGGCAGGACAGAATTCACCCCTCCACTTT.

In nucleotides, the CDR3 is TGTGCCAGCAGCTCCATTAGCGGGAGTGGTACCGGGGAGCTGTTTTTT. It is translated as CASSSISGSGTGELFF. The rearrangement joins TRBV5-4 to TRBJ2-2, with 9 bases identical to TRBD2. V shed 3 bases and J 5 bases; nucleotides not matched to a gene: 8. Germline V CDR1 and CDR2: SGHNT, YYREEE (reference sequence). This CDR3 has 16 amino acids.

The chain is built from TRBV11-3 and TRBJ2-2; D is ambiguous. CDR3 length: 15 amino acids. The V end was cut by 5 bases, the J end by 0 bases, with 10 bases between. Germline CDR1 is SGHNT and CDR2 is YENEEA. The CDR3 loop is CASSPSSPNTGELFF. For the CDR3, the DNA is TGTGCCAGCAGCCCGTCCTCCCCGAACACCGGGGAGCTGTTTTTT. The full variable domain, with the rest looked up from reference TRBV11-3 and TRBJ2-2, is EAGVVQSPRYKIIEKKQPVAFWCNPISGHNTLYWYLQNLGQGPELLIRYENEEAVDDSQLPKDRFSAERLKGVDSTLKIQPAELGDSAVYLCASSPSSPNTGELFFGEGSRLTVL.

The sample holds a few counts of this clone. The chain carries TRBV30 and TRBJ1-5, with 8 bases that match TRBD1. Germline loops: CDR1 GTSNPN, CDR2 SVGIG (reference sequence). Unmatched junction bases numbered 7, after V lost 4 bases and J lost 2 bases. The CDR3 is 15 amino acids. CDR3 DNA: TGTGCCTGGAAGTCACAGGGGGTTGGCAATCAGCCCCAGCATTTT. Protein sequence: CAWKSQGVGNQPQHF.

This clone was counted a few times. The chain recombines TRBV7-9 with TRBJ1-4; 8 nucleotides match TRBD1. The germline V gene has CDR1 SEHNR and CDR2 FQNEAQ (reference sequence). The CDR3 runs 14 residues. The V gene end was trimmed by 10 bases and the J gene end by 2 bases; junction bases not matched to a gene: 6. The CDR3 protein is CATTAGGTNEKLFF. The DNA for the CDR3 is TGTGCCACCACCGCAGGGGGCACTAATGAAAAACTGTTTTTT.

The genes are TRBV5-5 and TRBJ2-1; 9 bases are shared with TRBD2. The V segment lost 0 bases and the J segment 4 bases; nucleotides outside the gene matches: 5. Germline CDR1 SGHKS, CDR2 YYEKEE (reference sequence). The CDR3 covers 16 residues. The CDR3 spells CASSLGLAGTYNEQFF. As DNA, the CDR3 is TGTGCCAGCAGCTTGGGGCTAGCGGGAACATACAATGAGCAGTTCTTC.

V gene TRBV6-1 combines with J gene TRBJ1-2; D unresolved. CDR3 size: 15 residues. Germline lookup yields CDR1 MNHNS and CDR2 SASEGT. Between the trimmed V and J ends, which lost 8 bases and 4 bases, there was a span of 20 bases. Here the CDR3 DNA reads TGTGCCAGCCAAACTACTCTACGGGCGGGCTATGGCTACACCTTC. It translates to CASQTTLRAGYGYTF.

The chain employs TRBV28 and TRBJ2-4; D is unresolved. V was cut by 3 bases and J by 1 base, with 10 bases left in between. Per the germline V gene, CDR1 is MDHEN and CDR2 is SYDVKM. This CDR3 has 15 residues. The CDR3 DNA is TGTGCCAGCAGTTTCTCTGATTTTGCCAAAAACATTCAGTACTTC. This sequence encodes CASSFSDFAKNIQYF.